The T cell receptor beta chain described here comes from a study of blood T cell repertoires in COVID-19. Study background: Spain, Italy and the United States supplied samples that represented acute and convalescent COVID-19. PBMCs, B-cell-depleted T cells, or T cells were the source of the cDNA or gDNA that made up the material.

Germline lookup yields CDR1 LGHNA and CDR2 YNFKEQ. Trimming removed 0 bases from V and 6 bases from J, with 8 bases in between. CDR3 length: 13 residues. In the original analysis: Estimation of nucleated cell counts was performed using reference gene primer amplification. Using immunoSEQ multiplex PCR, the repertoire was profiled, and TCRdb retains in-frame clones only, with some absent. That table is the source of V, J and clone size, and D and trimming were worked out from the DNA. The sample has about 130,000 clones; 84% are singletons. The rearrangement joins TRBV4-2 to TRBJ1-2; no definite D call. The sequenced sample was peripheral blood. The TCR originated in an older woman with acute or convalescent COVID-19. The CDR3 region is CASSQDAGDGYTF. The CDR3 coding sequence is TGTGCCAGCAGCCAAGATGCAGGTGATGGCTACACCTTC.